This passage covers 23 T cell receptor beta chains from one sample sequenced in a study of shared clonotypes between healthy human individuals. The data were produced by immunoSEQ multiplex PCR, yet TCRdb's version contains in-frame clones alone and is incomplete. The sample consists of about 680,000 clones, approximately 79% of them appearing once. The sequencing sample was made of memory CD4+ T cells sorted from blood. As for subset: CD45RA-negative fraction. These receptors came from a woman aged 25-40 years in good health.

Comment on this clone: Additional DNA sequences in this sample encode the identical CDR3. The chain links TRBV19 to TRBJ2-7, with D maybe TRBD2 (6 bases). The CDR3 runs 13 residues. Trimming pared 3 bases from V and 2 bases from J, leaving 8 bases between. Per germline, CDR1 LNHDA and CDR2 SQIVND (reference sequence). The CDR3 nucleotides read TGTGCCAGTAGTATCCCGGGAGCCTACGAGCAGTACTTC. The encoded protein is CASSIPGAYEQYF.

This chain uses TRBV14 with TRBJ2-1; D could derive from TRBD1 or TRBD2 (5 bases each). CDR1 and CDR2 from the germline V gene are SGHDN and FVKESK. The CDR3 consists of 17 residues. Trimming removed 4 bases from V and 9 bases from J, with 25 bases in between. The CDR3 region has the DNA TGTGCCAGCAGCCGGGACCCGGGTTCCGACAAGATAGGTGAGCAGTTCTTC. Its protein is CASSRDPGSDKIGEQFF.

V usage is TRBV19 and J usage is TRBJ1-5; no clear D gene. The CDR3 is 13 amino acids. Germline-derived CDR1 and CDR2 are LNHDA and SQIVND (reference sequence). V dropped 7 bases and J dropped 9 bases, with 16 bases sitting between them. CDR3 nucleotide sequence: TGTGCCAGTACCGATTCTGGCGTTCTGCCCCAGCATTTT. Its protein is CASTDSGVLPQHF.

V is TRBV18 and J is TRBJ2-7, with TRBD2 matching 8 bases. The CDR3 contains 14 residues. Per the germline V gene, CDR1 is KGHSH and CDR2 is LQKENI. V was pared by 6 bases and J by 3 bases, with 7 bases of the junction left unmatched. The CDR3 DNA sequence: TGTGCCAGCTCTACCGGGACTAGGGGCTACGAGCAGTACTTC. Its translation: CASSTGTRGYEQYF.

This rearrangement joins TRBV6-5 to TRBJ2-7; D gene ambiguous. V was clipped by 5 bases and J by 0 bases, with 8 bases between them. From germline, CDR1 is MNHEY and CDR2 SVGAGI. This CDR3 is built from 13 residues. The CDR3 reads CASSAALSYEQYF. In DNA form, the CDR3 reads TGTGCCAGCAGTGCGGCCCTCTCCTACGAGCAGTACTTC.

The chain links TRBV5-1 to TRBJ2-7; perhaps D is TRBD1 or TRBD2 (6 bases each). This CDR3 has 19 amino acids. Trimming shortened V by 2 bases and J by 5 bases, and 29 bases separated the two germline ends. Germline V CDR1 and CDR2: SGHRS, YFSETQ. CDR3 in amino acids: CASSFAGITSAGHRNEQYF. The CDR3 coding sequence is TGCGCCAGCAGCTTTGCCGGCATCACTTCGGCGGGACACCGTAACGAGCAGTACTTC. The full variable domain, in which reference TRBV5-1 and TRBJ2-7 provide the parts outside the CDR3, is KAGVTQTPRYLIKTRGQQVTLSCSPISGHRSVSWYQQTPGQGLQFLFEYFSETQRNKGNFPGRFSGRQFSNSRSEMNVSTLELGDSALYLCASSFAGITSAGHRNEQYFGPGTRLTVT.

This clone was found a few times. Other DNA sequences from this sample encode an identical CDR3 as well. The gene calls are TRBV5-1 and TRBJ2-1; tentative D call: TRBD2 (6 bases). The CDR3 loop spans 15 amino acids. Germline V lookup: CDR1 SGHRS, CDR2 YFSETQ. The V end lost 0 bases, the J end lost 2 bases, and 9 bases lay between the germline ends. CDR3 sequence: CASSLASGAYNEQFF. CDR3 DNA: TGCGCCAGCAGCTTGGCGTCGGGAGCCTACAATGAGCAGTTCTTC.

This clone was observed once. The chain couples TRBV9 to TRBJ2-6; D tentatively fits TRBD1 or TRBD2 (5 bases each). From germline, CDR1 is SGDLS and CDR2 YYNGEE. The V end was cut by 1 base, the J end by 0 bases, with 14 bases between. The CDR3 has 18 residues. CDR3 nucleotide sequence: TGTGCCAGCAGCGTATTGCCAGGGACCAGCTCTGGGGCCAACGTCCTGACTTTC. It is translated as CASSVLPGTSSGANVLTF.

The rearrangement uses TRBV5-6 and TRBJ2-7; D is undetermined. The CDR3 sequence is 11 residues long. The V gene's germline CDR1 is SGHDT and CDR2 YYEEEE. With 7 bases removed from V and 4 bases from J, the gap between germline ends came to 9 bases. CDR3 sequence (DNA): TGTGCCAGCCCGAACCCTTACGAGCAGTACTTC. Its protein is CASPNPYEQYF.

V is TRBV9 and J is TRBJ2-7, with a possible D match to TRBD2 (9 bases). With 3 bases removed from V and 4 bases from J, the gap between germline ends came to 23 bases. CDR1 is SGDLS, CDR2 YYNGEE, per germline. The CDR3 is made up of 17 amino acids. CDR3 bases: TGTGCCAGCAGCGGCCTAGCGGGACAGGCTTCAGGATACGAGCAGTACTTC. Translated, it gives CASSGLAGQASGYEQYF.

This clone was counted once. This sequence joins TRBV2 and TRBJ2-2; TRBD2 is a possible D gene (6 bases). The CDR3 has 15 amino acids. CDR1 SNHLY and CDR2 FYNNEI come from the germline V gene. The V end was cut by 10 bases, the J end by 0 bases, with 15 bases between. CDR3: CATGATGANTGELFF. For the CDR3, the DNA is TGTGCCACCGGGGCGACGGGGGCGAACACCGGGGAGCTGTTTTTT.

The chain carries TRBV29-1 and TRBJ2-7, with D possibly TRBD1 on 5 matching bases. V shed 5 bases and J shed 0 bases, with 17 bases lying between them. CDR3 length equals 15 residues. Germline V lookup: CDR1 SQVTM, CDR2 ANQGSEA. The CDR3 spells CSVLAAGLSSYEQYF. The CDR3 nucleotides are TGCAGCGTTTTGGCTGCAGGGCTAAGCTCCTACGAGCAGTACTTC.

This clone was observed a single time. CDR3 in DNA: TGTGCCAGCGTCCCGGCGAACACCGGGGAGCTGTTTTTT. It specifies CASVPANTGELFF. The chain is built from TRBV28 and TRBJ2-2; D is undetermined. There are 13 residues in the CDR3. V dropped 8 bases and J dropped 0 bases, with 7 bases sitting between them. Germline loops: CDR1 MDHEN, CDR2 SYDVKM.

The V gene is TRBV28, the J gene TRBJ2-5; D is ambiguous. This CDR3 is built from 12 residues. Trimming removed 7 bases at V and 1 base at J, with 7 bases between. Per germline, CDR1 MDHEN and CDR2 SYDVKM. The CDR3 sequence: CASTSVQETQYF. The CDR3 DNA follows: TGTGCCAGCACCAGCGTCCAAGAGACCCAGTACTTC.

This sequence joins TRBV14 and TRBJ2-1; 9 positions match TRBD2. The length of the CDR3 is 13 residues. Per the germline V gene, CDR1 is SGHDN and CDR2 is FVKESK. The J segment lost 14 bases and the V segment lost 3 bases, leaving 8 bases of the junction unmatched. The CDR3 here is CASSQNIAGVEFF. In nucleotides, the CDR3 is TGTGCCAGCAGCCAGAACATAGCGGGAGTGGAGTTCTTC.

This chain joins TRBV2 and TRBJ1-6; 9 bases are shared with TRBD1. J gave up 7 bases and V 5 bases, and 6 bases lay outside the gene matches. Germline CDR1 SNHLY, CDR2 FYNNEI. The CDR3 is 15 residues long. DNA for the CDR3: TGTGCCAGCAGTCCCACCGGGACAGGGAATTCACCCCTCCACTTT. Its protein is CASSPTGTGNSPLHF.

The chain combines TRBV25-1 with TRBJ2-2, with 8 bases that match TRBD2. After removal of 3 bases from V and 6 bases from J, the junction contained 6 bases not matched to a gene. The CDR3 consists of 15 residues. The germline CDR1 and CDR2 sequences are MGHDK and SYGVNS. CDR3 DNA: TGTGCCAGCAGTGAGGGACTAGTAGACCCCGGGGAGCTGTTTTTT. As protein: CASSEGLVDPGELFF.

The CDR3 nucleotides are TGTGCCAGCAGCTTAGGGGGGGATTGGTACGAGCAGTACTTC. It encodes CASSLGGDWYEQYF. The chain links TRBV11-2 to TRBJ2-7, with a possible D match to TRBD2 (6 bases). Trimming shortened V by 1 base and J by 4 bases, and 11 bases separated the two germline ends. Per the germline V gene, CDR1 is SGHAT and CDR2 is FQNNGV. The CDR3 extends over 14 amino acids.

This clone occurred a few times. The chain is built from TRBV7-3 and TRBJ1-2, with 8 bases matching TRBD1. The CDR3 totals 14 residues. CDR1 and CDR2 from the germline V gene are SGHTA and FQGTGA. V was pared by 5 bases and J by 4 bases, with 6 bases of the junction left unmatched. The chain's CDR3 is CASSVGQGGYGYTF. The DNA of the CDR3 is TGTGCCAGCAGCGTCGGACAGGGAGGCTATGGCTACACCTTC.

The V and J genes are TRBV10-3 and TRBJ2-5, with a possible D match to TRBD1 (6 bases). The CDR3 has 16 amino acids. Between the trimmed V and J ends, which lost 3 bases and 5 bases, there was a span of 19 bases. CDR1 and CDR2 from the germline V gene are ENHRY and SYGVKD. CDR3 residues: CAISDNTGKSTETQYF. Written as DNA, the CDR3 is TGTGCCATCAGTGATAATACAGGGAAATCAACGGAGACCCAGTACTTC.

The chain combines TRBV2 with TRBJ1-4; no clear D. CDR3 length: 11 amino acids. Trimming removed 4 bases at V and 6 bases at J, with 3 bases between. Germline CDR1 and CDR2: SNHLY and FYNNEI. Here the CDR3 DNA reads TGTGCCAGCAGTGTATATGAAAAACTGTTTTTT. Its protein product is CASSVYEKLFF.

This chain joins TRBV30 and TRBJ1-5; weak D call: TRBD1 (5 bases). The germline V and J ends were trimmed by 4 bases and 12 bases, with 19 bases remaining between them. This CDR3 has 13 amino acids. Germline V gene lookup returns CDR1 GTSNPN and CDR2 SVGIG (reference sequence). CDR3 sequence reads: CAWNHGRGFGQHF. In DNA form, the CDR3 reads TGTGCCTGGAACCACGGAAGGGGCTTTGGCCAGCATTTT. The whole variable domain, filled in from reference TRBV30 and TRBJ1-5, reads SQTIHQWPATLVQPVGSPLSLECTVEGTSNPNLYWYRQAAGRGLQLLFYSVGIGQISSEVPQNLSASRPQDRQFILSSKKLLLSDSGFYLCAWNHGRGFGQHFGDGTRLSIL.

This sequence joins TRBV7-7 and TRBJ1-1; D gene unclear. The germline V gene has CDR1 SSHAT and CDR2 FNYEAQ (reference sequence). V was pared by 5 bases and J by 0 bases, with 7 bases between. This CDR3 is built from 13 residues. The CDR3, as DNA: TGTGCCAGCAGCGCAGACATGAACACTGAAGCTTTCTTT. Translating gives CASSADMNTEAFF.